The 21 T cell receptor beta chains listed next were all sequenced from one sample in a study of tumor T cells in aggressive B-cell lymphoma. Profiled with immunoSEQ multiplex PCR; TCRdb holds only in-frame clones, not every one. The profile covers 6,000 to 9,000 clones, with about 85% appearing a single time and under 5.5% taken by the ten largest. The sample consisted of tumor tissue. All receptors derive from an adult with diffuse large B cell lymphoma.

The CDR3 DNA follows: TGTGCCAGCAGCTTGCCTAGCGGGAGTTTCAATGAGCAGTTCTTC. Translation: CASSLPSGSFNEQFF. The chain couples TRBV5-4 to TRBJ2-1; TRBD2 agrees at 10 bases. Germline CDR1 and CDR2: SGHNT and YYREEE (reference sequence). The CDR3 totals 15 residues. V was clipped by 1 base and J by 6 bases; unmatched bases: 4.

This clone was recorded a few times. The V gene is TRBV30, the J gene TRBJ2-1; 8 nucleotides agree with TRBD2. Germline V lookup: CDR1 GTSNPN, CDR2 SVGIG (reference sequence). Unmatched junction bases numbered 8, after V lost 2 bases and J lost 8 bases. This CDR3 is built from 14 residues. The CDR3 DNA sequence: TGTGCCTGGAGTCGTAGCGGGATACTCGATGAGCAGTTCTTC. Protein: CAWSRSGILDEQFF.

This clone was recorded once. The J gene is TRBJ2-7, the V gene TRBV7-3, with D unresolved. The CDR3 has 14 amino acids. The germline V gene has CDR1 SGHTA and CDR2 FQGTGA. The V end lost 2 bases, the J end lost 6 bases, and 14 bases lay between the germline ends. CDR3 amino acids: CASSLAASSAEQYF. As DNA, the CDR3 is TGTGCCAGCAGCTTAGCGGCTAGTTCGGCCGAGCAGTACTTC.

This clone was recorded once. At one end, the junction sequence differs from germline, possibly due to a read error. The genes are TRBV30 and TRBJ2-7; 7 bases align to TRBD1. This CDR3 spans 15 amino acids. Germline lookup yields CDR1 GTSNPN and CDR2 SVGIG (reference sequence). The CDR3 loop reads CVWSPPGTATYEQYF. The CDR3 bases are TGTGTCTGGAGCCCCCCCGGGACAGCCACCTACGAGCAGTACTTC.

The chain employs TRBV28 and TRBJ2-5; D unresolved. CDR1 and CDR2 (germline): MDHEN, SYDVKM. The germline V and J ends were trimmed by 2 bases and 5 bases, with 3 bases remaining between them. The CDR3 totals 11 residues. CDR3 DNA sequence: TGTGCCAGCAGTTTAGAGGAGACCCAGTACTTC. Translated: CASSLEETQYF.

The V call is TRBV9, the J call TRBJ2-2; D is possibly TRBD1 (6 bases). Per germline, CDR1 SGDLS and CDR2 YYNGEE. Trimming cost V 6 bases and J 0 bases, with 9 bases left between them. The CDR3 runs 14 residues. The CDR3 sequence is CASKKGANTGELFF. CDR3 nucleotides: TGTGCCAGCAAGAAGGGGGCGAACACCGGGGAGCTGTTTTTT.

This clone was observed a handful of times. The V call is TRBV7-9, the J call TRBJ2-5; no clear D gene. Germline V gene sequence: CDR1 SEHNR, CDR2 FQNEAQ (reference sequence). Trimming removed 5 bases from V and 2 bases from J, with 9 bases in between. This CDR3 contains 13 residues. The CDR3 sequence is CASSPIQQETQYF. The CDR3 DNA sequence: TGTGCCAGCAGCCCTATCCAACAAGAGACCCAGTACTTC.

The CDR3: CASSAQGARQPQHF. The DNA of the CDR3 is TGTGCCAGCAGTGCGCAGGGGGCGAGGCAGCCCCAGCATTTT. The rearrangement links TRBV27 to TRBJ1-5, with TRBD1 matching 8 bases. The CDR3 spans 14 residues. The germline CDR1 and CDR2 sequences are MNHEY and SMNVEV (reference sequence). The ends lost 5 bases at V and 7 bases at J; junction bases unmatched: 7.

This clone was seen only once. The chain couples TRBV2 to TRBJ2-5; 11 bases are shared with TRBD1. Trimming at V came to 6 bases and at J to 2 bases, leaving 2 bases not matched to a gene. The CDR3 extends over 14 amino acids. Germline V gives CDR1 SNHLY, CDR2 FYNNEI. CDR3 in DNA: TGTGCCAGCAGGGGGACAGGGGGTCAAGAGACCCAGTACTTC. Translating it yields CASRGTGGQETQYF.

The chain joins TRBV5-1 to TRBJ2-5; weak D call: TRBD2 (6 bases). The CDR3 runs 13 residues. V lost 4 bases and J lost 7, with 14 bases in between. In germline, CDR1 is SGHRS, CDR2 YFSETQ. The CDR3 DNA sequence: TGCGCCAGCAGCCGGGACTCCCCGTGGACCCAGTACTTC. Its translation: CASSRDSPWTQYF.

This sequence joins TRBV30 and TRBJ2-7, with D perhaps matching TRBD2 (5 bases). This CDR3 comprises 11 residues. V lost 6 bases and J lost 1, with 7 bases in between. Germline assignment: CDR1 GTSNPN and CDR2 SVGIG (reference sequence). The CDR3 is CACGISYEQYF. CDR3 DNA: TGTGCCTGCGGGATTTCCTACGAGCAGTACTTC. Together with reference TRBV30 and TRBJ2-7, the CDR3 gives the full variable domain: SQTIHQWPATLVQPVGSPLSLECTVEGTSNPNLYWYRQAAGRGLQLLFYSVGIGQISSEVPQNLSASRPQDRQFILSSKKLLLSDSGFYLCACGISYEQYFGPGTRLTVT.

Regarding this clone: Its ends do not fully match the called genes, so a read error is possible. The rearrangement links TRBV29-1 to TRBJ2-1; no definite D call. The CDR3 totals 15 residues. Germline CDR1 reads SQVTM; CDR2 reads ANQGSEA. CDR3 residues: CSVEGLDPSHNEQFF. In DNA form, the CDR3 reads TGCAGCGTTGAAGGCCTAGATCCCTCCCACAATGAGCAGTTCTTC.

This chain's CDR3 is CASSLVRGNEQFF. In DNA form, the CDR3 reads TGTGCCAGCAGCTTAGTTCGGGGAAACGAGCAGTTCTTC. This sequence joins TRBV11-2 and TRBJ2-1, with D perhaps matching TRBD2 (5 bases). This CDR3 contains 13 residues. Germline CDR1 is SGHAT and CDR2 is FQNNGV. V was clipped by 1 base and J by 10 bases, with 11 bases between them.

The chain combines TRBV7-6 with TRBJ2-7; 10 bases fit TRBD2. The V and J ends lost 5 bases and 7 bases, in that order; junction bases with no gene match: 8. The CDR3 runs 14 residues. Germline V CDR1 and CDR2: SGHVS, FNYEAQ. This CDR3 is CASSPVAGGGEQYF. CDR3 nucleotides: TGTGCCAGCAGCCCAGTAGCGGGAGGTGGTGAGCAGTACTTC.

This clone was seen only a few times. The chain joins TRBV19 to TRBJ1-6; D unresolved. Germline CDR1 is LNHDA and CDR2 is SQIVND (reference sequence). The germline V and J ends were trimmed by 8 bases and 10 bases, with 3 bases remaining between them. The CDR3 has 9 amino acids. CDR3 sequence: CASSSPLHF. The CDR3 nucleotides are TGTGCCAGTTCATCACCCCTCCACTTT.

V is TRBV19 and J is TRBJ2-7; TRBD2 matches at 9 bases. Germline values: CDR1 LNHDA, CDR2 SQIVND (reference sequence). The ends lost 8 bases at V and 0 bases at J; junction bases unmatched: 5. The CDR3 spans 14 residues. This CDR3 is CASSSGALSYEQYF. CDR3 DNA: TGTGCCAGTTCTAGCGGGGCCCTCTCCTACGAGCAGTACTTC. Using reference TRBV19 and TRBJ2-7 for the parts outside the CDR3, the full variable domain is DGGITQSPKYLFRKEGQNVTLSCEQNLNHDAMYWYRQDPGQGLRLIYYSQIVNDFQKGDIAEGYSVSREKKESFPLTVTSAQKNPTAFYLCASSSGALSYEQYFGPGTRLTVT.

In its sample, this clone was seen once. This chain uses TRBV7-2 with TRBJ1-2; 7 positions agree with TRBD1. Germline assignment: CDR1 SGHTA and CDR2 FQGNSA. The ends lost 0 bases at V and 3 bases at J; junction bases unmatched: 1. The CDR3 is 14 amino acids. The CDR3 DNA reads TGTGCCAGCAGCTTAGCGGGGACAGACTATGGCTACACCTTC. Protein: CASSLAGTDYGYTF.

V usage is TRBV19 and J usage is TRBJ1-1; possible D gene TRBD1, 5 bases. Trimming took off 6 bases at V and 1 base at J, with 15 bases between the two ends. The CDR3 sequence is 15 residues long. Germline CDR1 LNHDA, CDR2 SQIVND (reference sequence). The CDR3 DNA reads TGTGCCAGTAGCCGGGGGGGGACTAGGAACACTGAAGCTTTCTTT. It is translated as CASSRGGTRNTEAFF. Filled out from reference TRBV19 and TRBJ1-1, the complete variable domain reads DGGITQSPKYLFRKEGQNVTLSCEQNLNHDAMYWYRQDPGQGLRLIYYSQIVNDFQKGDIAEGYSVSREKKESFPLTVTSAQKNPTAFYLCASSRGGTRNTEAFFGQGTRLTVV.

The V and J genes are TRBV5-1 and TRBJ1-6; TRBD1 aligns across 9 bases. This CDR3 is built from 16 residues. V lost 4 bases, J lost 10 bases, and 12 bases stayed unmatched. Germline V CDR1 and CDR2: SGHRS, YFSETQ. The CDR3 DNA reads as TGCGCCAGCAGCAGGGAGGGGGGACAGGGAGTATCACCCCTCCACTTT. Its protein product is CASSREGGQGVSPLHF.

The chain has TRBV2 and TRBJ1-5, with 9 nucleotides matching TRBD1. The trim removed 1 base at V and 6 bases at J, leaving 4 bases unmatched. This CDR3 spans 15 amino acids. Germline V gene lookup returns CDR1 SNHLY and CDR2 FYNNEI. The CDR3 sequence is CASSEGTGAGQPQHF. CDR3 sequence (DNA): TGTGCCAGCAGTGAAGGGACAGGGGCTGGTCAGCCCCAGCATTTT. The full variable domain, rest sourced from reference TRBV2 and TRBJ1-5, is EPEVTQTPSHQVTQMGQEVILRCVPISNHLYFYWYRQILGQKVEFLVSFYNNEISEKSEIFDDQFSVERPDGSNFTLKIRSTKLEDSAMYFCASSEGTGAGQPQHFGDGTRLSIL.

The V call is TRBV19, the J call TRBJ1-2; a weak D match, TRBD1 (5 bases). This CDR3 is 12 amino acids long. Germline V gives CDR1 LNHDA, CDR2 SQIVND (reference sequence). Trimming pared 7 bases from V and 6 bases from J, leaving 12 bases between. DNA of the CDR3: TGTGCCAGTAAAGGGGTTGCCCATGGCTACACCTTC. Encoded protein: CASKGVAHGYTF. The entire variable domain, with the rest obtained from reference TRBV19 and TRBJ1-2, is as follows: DGGITQSPKYLFRKEGQNVTLSCEQNLNHDAMYWYRQDPGQGLRLIYYSQIVNDFQKGDIAEGYSVSREKKESFPLTVTSAQKNPTAFYLCASKGVAHGYTFGSGTRLTVV.